The next 14 T cell receptor beta chains were all read from a single sample in a study of tumor-infiltrating lymphocytes in oesophageal squamous cell carcinoma. One entry per CDR3 protein results from TCRdb running MiXCR on the PCR reads. The data hold roughly 23,000 distinct CDR3 sequences, with around 34% observed a single time. Sequenced: esophageal tumor tissue. These receptors all stem from a female donor with esophageal squamous cell carcinoma.

This chain joins TRBV4-2 and TRBJ2-5; 7 nucleotides agree with TRBD2. The DNA end is a closer match to TRBJ2-7, so the J assignment may be wrong. Per the germline V gene, CDR1 is LGHNA and CDR2 is YNFKEQ. This CDR3 region has 15 residues. CDR3 in amino acids: CASSQAASGPYEQYF. The CDR3 nucleotides are TGTGCCAGCAGCCAAGCTGCTAGCGGCCCCTACGAGCAGTACTTC.

This clonotype appeared once. This chain joins TRBV7-6 and TRBJ2-1, with 10 bases lining up with TRBD2. The J call is uncertain, as TRBJ2-7 better fits the DNA end. This CDR3 has 15 residues. Germline V CDR1 and CDR2: SGHVS, FNYEAQ. The CDR3 region is CASSSLAGEAYEQYF. Written as DNA, the CDR3 is TGTGCCAGCAGCTCGCTAGCGGGAGAAGCCTACGAGCAGTACTTC.

Concerning this clonotype itself: A single base separates this from a much larger clone, so it may be a read error. The conserved closing phenylalanine or tryptophan is absent in this CDR3, likely reflecting a read error. The rearrangement joins TRBV27 to TRBJ2-7; tentative D call: TRBD2 (5 bases). V dropped 2 bases and J dropped 6 bases, with 11 bases sitting between them. This CDR3 is built from 13 residues. Germline V gene sequence: CDR1 MNHEY, CDR2 SMNVEV (reference sequence). This CDR3 reads CASSLIPAGEQYL. In nucleotides, the CDR3 is TGTGCCAGCAGTTTAATCCCGGCGGGCGAGCAGTACTTA.

Notes on this clonotype: The CDR3 carries no conserved terminal phenylalanine or tryptophan, so it likely arises from a read error. No DNA is shown, since the ends of the CDR3 on it are uncertain; the CDR3 is the one TCRdb lists. The rearrangement uses TRBV7-4 and TRBJ2-1; TRBD2, as called in the table, went unchecked against the DNA. The CDR3 is 17 residues long, counting both termini. Germline V gene data show CDR1 as SGHVT and CDR2 as SQSDAQ. Here the CDR3 reads CASSLMRGDRSPLHFGN.

The chain combines TRBV2 with TRBJ2-1, with 11 nucleotides matching TRBD2. The J call is in doubt because the DNA end fits TRBJ2-7 better. CDR3 size: 16 residues. Germline CDR1 SNHLY, CDR2 FYNNEI. The CDR3 region is CASSKGLAAFKDEQYF. Here the CDR3 DNA reads TGTGCCAGCAGTAAGGGACTAGCGGCCTTTAAGGATGAGCAGTACTTC.

This clonotype showed up many times. This chain connects TRBV10-3 to TRBJ2-7; TRBD1 might be the D (6 bases). CDR1 ENHRY and CDR2 SYGVKD come from the germline V gene. Trimming removed 4 bases at V and 2 bases at J, with 9 bases between. This CDR3 region has 13 residues. The CDR3 DNA sequence: TGTGCCATCAGTGCACAGGGCCCCTACGAGCAGTACTTC. This translates into CAISAQGPYEQYF.

Judged by abundance, this clonotype is medium-sized (0.01 to 0.1%). The J gene is TRBJ2-7, the V gene TRBV7-8; 9 bases are shared with TRBD1. V was pared by 5 bases and J by 5 bases, with 13 bases of the junction left unmatched. The germline V gene encodes CDR1 SGHVS and CDR2 FQNEAQ. The CDR3 spans 16 residues. This CDR3 reads CASSRWSTGGWDEQYF. Written as DNA, the CDR3 is TGTGCCAGCAGCCGGTGGAGTACAGGGGGCTGGGACGAGCAGTACTTC.

This chain connects TRBV6-8 to TRBJ1-1, with 9 positions matching TRBD1. Germline lookup yields CDR1 MNHGY and CDR2 SAAAGT. The CDR3 totals 14 residues. The junction had 2 bases not matched to a gene; V was cut back by 6 bases and J by 0 bases. In DNA, the CDR3 is TGTGCCAGCAGGGACAGGGGCTTGAACACTGAAGCTTTCTTT. Translated: CASRDRGLNTEAFF.

This chain connects TRBV9 to TRBJ2-3, with 8 bases lining up with TRBD2. Germline V gene lookup returns CDR1 SGDLS and CDR2 YYNGEE. This CDR3 has 17 amino acids. V trimming: 3 bases; J trimming: 6 bases; junction bases outside the gene matches: 15. In DNA, the CDR3 is TGTGCCAGCAGCGCCGATGCCGGTACTAGCGGCGCGGATACGCAGTATTTT. Amino acids: CASSADAGTSGADTQYF. The whole variable domain, remainder taken from reference TRBV9 and TRBJ2-3, is DSGVTQTPKHLITATGQRVTLRCSPRSGDLSVYWYQQSLDQGLQFLIQYYNGEERAKGNILERFSAQQFPDLHSELNLSSLELGDSALYFCASSADAGTSGADTQYFGPGTRLTVL.

In its sample, this clonotype was seen many times. The chain joins TRBV24-1 to TRBJ2-7, with 7 bases aligning to TRBD1. CDR3 length: 14 amino acids. The germline V gene has CDR1 KGHDR and CDR2 SFDVKD. J gave up 0 bases and V 4 bases, and 2 bases lay outside the gene matches. The CDR3 region has the DNA TGTGCCACCAGTGACTCAGGGGGCTCCTACGAGCAGTACTTC. Translation: CATSDSGGSYEQYF.

This clonotype was seen just once. The chain couples TRBV7-6 to TRBJ2-5; 8 nucleotides line up with TRBD1. The J call is in doubt because the DNA end fits TRBJ2-1 better. This CDR3 is 14 amino acids long. Germline CDR1 SGHVS, CDR2 FNYEAQ. CDR3 loop: CASLWTGPYNEQFF. The CDR3 coding sequence is TGTGCCAGCCTTTGGACAGGGCCTTACAATGAGCAGTTCTTC.

This clonotype appeared once. Lacking the conserved final phenylalanine or tryptophan, this CDR3 likely reflects a read error. The limits of the CDR3 on the DNA are not certain, so only TCRdb's listed CDR3 is given. The V call is TRBV6-1, the J call TRBJ2-3; the listed D gene, TRBD1, was not tested against the DNA. The germline gives CDR1 MNHNS, CDR2 SASEGT. Counting both end residues, the CDR3 totals 17 amino acids. Here the CDR3 reads CASGVQQGASQGYTFGP.

In regard to this clonotype: Lacking the conserved final phenylalanine or tryptophan, this CDR3 likely reflects a read error. The DNA is left out, because the CDR3 cannot be placed on it with certainty; the CDR3 is given as TCRdb lists it. The J gene is TRBJ2-7, the V gene TRBV6-6; TRBD1, the D gene given by the table, was not confirmed from the DNA. Germline assignment: CDR1 MNHNY and CDR2 SVGAGI (reference sequence). Both ends counted, the CDR3 spans 16 residues. The CDR3 spells CASSSWDRVGGYTFGS.

This chain uses TRBV6-1 with TRBJ2-5; 8 nucleotides match TRBD1. Germline CDR1 MNHNS, CDR2 SASEGT. The V and J ends lost 4 bases and 1 base, in that order; junction bases with no gene match: 5. This CDR3 region has 15 residues. CDR3 bases: TGTGCCAGCAGTGGGTCCGGGACAGGCCAAGAGACCCAGTACTTC. Translating gives CASSGSGTGQETQYF.